The source of this TCR beta chain is a study of blood T cell repertoires in COVID-19. Study-level background: Acute-phase and convalescent COVID-19 samples originated in the United States, Italy and Spain. Sample material is recorded as cDNA or gDNA derived from T cells, B-cell-depleted T cells, or PBMCs.

The CDR3 consists of 13 residues. With 5 bases clipped from V and 7 bases from J, the junction kept 7 bases outside the gene matches. TCRdb keeps only in-frame clones here, not all; method: immunoSEQ multiplex PCR. This repertoire shows 310,000 or so clones, roughly 87% found once; its top ten account for 2.2%. The chain has TRBV12-3 or TRBV12-4 and TRBJ1-2; 7 nucleotides align to TRBD1. This sequence was found in a woman aged 50 to 60 who had recovered from COVID-19. The sequencing input was peripheral blood. The CDR3 is CASSLREGAGYTF. The CDR3 coding sequence is TGTGCCAGCAGTCTCCGGGAGGGGGCTGGCTACACCTTC.